These T cell receptor beta chains were read from a single sample in a study of radiation and T cells in renal cell carcinoma. Using immunoSEQ multiplex PCR, the repertoire was profiled, and TCRdb retains in-frame clones only, with some absent. The table shows about 150,000 clones, with about 88% occurring only once. This specimen consisted of blood, obtained from a patient whose treatment included radiotherapy and nephrectomy. The receptors shown here come from a woman in her seventies with renal cell carcinoma. CDR3s include the opening cysteine and the closing phenylalanine or tryptophan. The D gene is left open where the match is weak. Size tells how often a clone was seen (once, few, many) or the class of an expanded clone, and some rows leave it out.

size,J,V,D,DNA,CDR3
NA,TRBJ1-2,TRBV7-2,NA,TGTGCCAGCAGTTCCCCCGGATATGGCTACACCTTC,CASSSPGYGYTF
NA,TRBJ2-1,TRBV10-3,NA,TGTGCCATCAGAACAGACCGGAACAATGAGCAGTTCTTC,CAIRTDRNNEQFF
NA,TRBJ2-1,TRBV7-8,NA,TGTGCCAGCAGCTTAGCGAGCACTAGTGGATTCTCCTACAATGAGCAGTTCTTC,CASSLASTSGFSYNEQFF
NA,TRBJ2-3,TRBV19,TRBD2,TGTGCCAGTAGTATAGATGGGACTAGCGGGCCTAGCACAGATACGCAGTATTTT,CASSIDGTSGPSTDTQYF
NA,TRBJ2-1,TRBV5-4,TRBD1,TGTGCCAGCAGCTTGGGGACAGGGGGCAGATACAATGAGCAGTTCTTC,CASSLGTGGRYNEQFF
NA,TRBJ2-7,TRBV6-6,TRBD1,TGTGCCAGCAGTTACCCCGGGACAGGGAGTTTCGACGAGCAGTACTTC,CASSYPGTGSFDEQYF
NA,TRBJ2-5,TRBV7-2,TRBD2,TGTGCCAGCAGCCGGACTAGCGGGGGCCGGCAAGAGACCCAGTACTTC,CASSRTSGGRQETQYF
NA,TRBJ2-2,TRBV7-7,NA,TGTGCTAGCAGCCTGCGGGAATCGGCAGGGCGGTACACCGGGGAGCTGTTTTTT,CASSLRESAGRYTGELFF
once,TRBJ2-3,TRBV19,NA,TGTGCCAGTAGATACCTCGGGGCAGATACGCAGTATTTT,CASRYLGADTQYF
NA,TRBJ2-1,TRBV6-5,NA,TGTGTCGCGAGGGGCGGGTACAATGAGCAGTTCTTC,CVARGGYNEQFF
few,TRBJ1-5,TRBV19,NA,TGTGCCAGTAAAAAGGTTAGCAGGGGCAATCAGCCCCAGCATTTT,CASKKVSRGNQPQHF
NA,TRBJ1-5,TRBV19,TRBD1,TGTGCCAGTAGTCGACAGGGGGAAGGCAATCAGCCCCAGCATTTT,CASSRQGEGNQPQHF
NA,TRBJ2-3,TRBV10-3,NA,TGTGCCATCAGTGAGTCTAGTGCAGATACGCAGTATTTT,CAISESSADTQYF
NA,TRBJ1-1,TRBV29-1,TRBD1,TGCAGCGCTCGACAGGGCCCTGAAGCTTTCTTT,CSARQGPEAFF
NA,TRBJ2-3,TRBV30,NA,TGTGCCTGGAGTGGGCTCAGCGGGGATACGCAGTATTTT,CAWSGLSGDTQYF
once,TRBJ2-5,TRBV5-1,NA,TGCGCCAGCAGGTCGGGACATAGCAAGACCCAGTACTTC,CASRSGHSKTQYF
NA,TRBJ2-3,TRBV6-1,TRBD1,TGTGCCAGCAGCGGACAGGGGGCAAGTGTGGGTACGCAGTATTTT,CASSGQGASVGTQYF
NA,TRBJ2-1,TRBV7-2,NA,TGTGCCACCCCCGGGAGGGGACAGGGTGGCAATGAGCAGTTCTTC,CATPGRGQGGNEQFF
few,TRBJ1-1,TRBV30,TRBD1,TGTGCCTGGAGCCACCCAGGGACAGCCGCGAACACTGAAGCTTTCTTT,CAWSHPGTAANTEAFF
NA,TRBJ1-1,TRBV2,NA,TGTGCCAGCAGTGAGGCTTATTATTTTGAAGCTTTCTTT,CASSEAYYFEAFF
once,TRBJ1-5,TRBV6-5,NA,TGTGCCAGCACCCCGACAGGAAATCAGCCCCAGCATTTT,CASTPTGNQPQHF
NA,TRBJ2-5,TRBV7-2,TRBD2,TGTGCCAGCAGCTTAGGTGGCGGGGGGGCCCGTTACTTC,CASSLGGGGARYF
once,TRBJ2-7,TRBV11-3,TRBD2,TGTGCCAGCAGCTCGGGAAGGCTAGCGGGGGGGTCCGACTACGAGCAGTACTTC,CASSSGRLAGGSDYEQYF
NA,TRBJ2-3,TRBV9,TRBD1,TGTGCCAGCAGCGTCGGGACAGGCACAGATACGCAGTATTTT,CASSVGTGTDTQYF
NA,TRBJ1-1,TRBV27,NA,TGTGCCAGCAGTTTATATGGCAGATGGCTGGGGAGGAACACTGAAGCTTTCTTT,CASSLYGRWLGRNTEAFF
NA,TRBJ1-1,TRBV19,NA,TGTGCCAGTAGTATCTCAAGGCGGGGGACGGGGAACACTGAAGCTTTCTTT,CASSISRRGTGNTEAFF
NA,TRBJ1-6,TRBV7-2,NA,TGTGCCAGCAGCTTGGACTCACCCCTCCACTTT,CASSLDSPLHF
NA,TRBJ1-2,TRBV6-5,NA,TGTGCCAGCAGTTACTCGCCTAGACCGGGACAACTCTTGGGCACCTTC,CASSYSPRPGQLLGTF
NA,TRBJ1-5,TRBV7-9,NA,TGTGCCAGCAGCTTGGGCAATAGCAATCAGCCCCAGCATTTT,CASSLGNSNQPQHF
NA,TRBJ2-6,TRBV19,NA,TGTGCCAGTGACTCTTCCTCTGGGGCCAACGTCCTGACTTTC,CASDSSSGANVLTF
NA,TRBJ1-1,TRBV19,NA,TGTGCCAGTACGGGCAGTTTGGCTATCGGTGAAGCTTTCTTT,CASTGSLAIGEAFF
NA,TRBJ2-7,TRBV5-1,NA,TGCGCCAGCAGCTTTTCCTACGAGCAGTACTTC,CASSFSYEQYF
NA,TRBJ2-5,TRBV10-3,TRBD2,TGTGCCATCAGTGAGTCGACTAGCGGGGGAGAGACCCAGTACTTC,CAISESTSGGETQYF
NA,TRBJ2-2,TRBV2,NA,TGTGCCAGCAGTACATTTTCCACCGGGGAGCTGTTTTTT,CASSTFSTGELFF
NA,TRBJ1-2,TRBV19,NA,TGTGCCAGTAGTTTAGGGGAATGGGTTCATTATGGCTACACCTTC,CASSLGEWVHYGYTF
NA,TRBJ2-5,TRBV5-1,NA,TGCGCCAGCAGCTTTTTTAGGGACACCAAAGAGACCCAGTACTTC,CASSFFRDTKETQYF
NA,TRBJ2-5,TRBV15,NA,TGTGCCACCAGCAGTAGATACTCAGGGGAAGAGACCCAGTACTTC,CATSSRYSGEETQYF
NA,TRBJ1-3,TRBV7-6,NA,TGTGCCAGCAGCTTAAAGCCAGGAAACACCATATATTTT,CASSLKPGNTIYF
once,TRBJ1-1,TRBV4-3,NA,TGCGCCAGCAGCCAAGATCTAAACCTGGGGGGCACTGAAGCTTTCTTT,CASSQDLNLGGTEAFF
NA,TRBJ1-1,TRBV15,NA,TGTGCCACCAGCCGTGTAGGGGTGAACACTGAAGCTTTCTTT,CATSRVGVNTEAFF
NA,TRBJ2-5,TRBV19,TRBD1,TGTGCCAGCCGGGACAGCCAAGAGACCCAGTACTTC,CASRDSQETQYF
NA,TRBJ2-1,TRBV12-2,NA,TGTGCAAGTCGTCCCCTCGGGCTAGCGGGGGGTAGCTCCTACAATGAGCAGTTCTTC,CASRPLGLAGGSSYNEQFF
NA,TRBJ2-7,TRBV7-8,TRBD2,TGTGCCAGCAGCAGAGAAGCATTTGGGACTAGACACGAGCAGTACTTC,CASSREAFGTRHEQYF
NA,TRBJ2-5,TRBV7-2,NA,TGTGCCAGCAGCTTAGTCGGTGGAGGACGGGAGACCCAGTACTTC,CASSLVGGGRETQYF
NA,TRBJ2-7,TRBV6-5,NA,TGTGCCAGCAGGAAGGAGGGGGAGCAGTACTTC,CASRKEGEQYF
once,TRBJ2-7,TRBV6-5,NA,TGTGCCAGCAGTTACTCGGGCAGTACAACCTACGAGCAGTACTTC,CASSYSGSTTYEQYF
NA,TRBJ2-2,TRBV28,NA,TGTGCCAGCAGTTTAAACGAGGGCGGGGAGCTGTTTTTT,CASSLNEGGELFF
NA,TRBJ2-7,TRBV6-6,NA,TGTGCCAGCACCCCGGGGAGGGGGCTATCCTACGAGCAGTACTTC,CASTPGRGLSYEQYF
NA,TRBJ2-7,TRBV28,NA,TGTGCCAGCAGTTCCTCACTGCCATCCTACGAGCAGTACTTC,CASSSSLPSYEQYF
NA,TRBJ2-3,TRBV29-1,NA,TGCAGCGACCCTCTGAACACAGATACGCAGTATTTT,CSDPLNTDTQYF
NA,TRBJ1-1,TRBV6-1,NA,TGTGCCAGCAGTGAAGGTCAGGGCAGGACTGAAGCTTTCTTT,CASSEGQGRTEAFF
once,TRBJ1-3,TRBV30,NA,TGTGCCTGGAGCGGGGGGCCTGGAAACACCATATATTTT,CAWSGGPGNTIYF